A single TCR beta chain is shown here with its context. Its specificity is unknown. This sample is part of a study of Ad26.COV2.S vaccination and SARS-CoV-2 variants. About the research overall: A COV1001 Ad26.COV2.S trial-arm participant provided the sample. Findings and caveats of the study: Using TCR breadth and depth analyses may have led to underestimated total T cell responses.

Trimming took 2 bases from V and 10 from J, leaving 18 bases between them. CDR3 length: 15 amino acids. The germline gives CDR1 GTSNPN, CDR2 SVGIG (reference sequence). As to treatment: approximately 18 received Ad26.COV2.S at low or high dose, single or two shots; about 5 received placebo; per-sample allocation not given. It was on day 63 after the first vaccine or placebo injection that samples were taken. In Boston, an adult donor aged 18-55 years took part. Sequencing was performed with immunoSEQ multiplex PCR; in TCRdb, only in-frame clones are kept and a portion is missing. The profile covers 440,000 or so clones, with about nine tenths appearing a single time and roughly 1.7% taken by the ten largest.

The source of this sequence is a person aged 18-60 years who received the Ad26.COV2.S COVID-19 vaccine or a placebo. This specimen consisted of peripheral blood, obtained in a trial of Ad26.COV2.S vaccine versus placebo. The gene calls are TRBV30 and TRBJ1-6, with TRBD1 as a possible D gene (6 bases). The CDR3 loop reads CAWSRGREGESPLHF. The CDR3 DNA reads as TGTGCCTGGAGTCGGGGCCGAGAGGGGGAATCACCCCTCCACTTT.